The sequence of this TCR beta chain was determined in a study of cytomegalovirus exposure and HLA in healthy donors. A word on this clone: As yet, its antigen is unknown.

Profiling relied on immunoSEQ multiplex PCR, and the TCRdb table lists in-frame clones only, not all of them. The sample yields roughly 260,000 clones, approximately 87% seen once. Germline CDR1 is MNHEY and CDR2 is SVGAGI. V lost 2 bases to trimming and J lost 10 bases, with 9 bases between them. The CDR3 is 11 residues long. The study's findings and limits: Most TCR sequences showed up rarely, but some public TCRs showed up in many donors. According to the study, around 180 TCR beta chains were cytomegalovirus-associated. A few CMV-associated chains proved CMV antigen-specific in vitro. TCR clusters originating in the first cohort tended to co-occur in the roughly 110 validation repertoires, according to a later analysis.

What was sequenced was PBMCs. The TCR was taken from a young man in good health and CMV-seronegative. This rearrangement joins TRBV6-5 to TRBJ2-7; D remains ambiguous. CDR3 region: CASSYATLQYF. The CDR3 coding sequence is TGTGCCAGCAGTTACGCCACCCTACAGTACTTC.